This TCR beta chain was recorded in a study of cytomegalovirus exposure and HLA in healthy donors. The overall study: Earlier findings included some 120 million unique TCR beta sequences obtained from approximately 170 million T cells. Study conclusions and caveats: The study carried out a later analysis of TCR beta sequences. It associated approximately 15,000 of them with specific HLA alleles at a false discovery rate of 0.05. In an earlier analysis, most TCR beta V segments were productive about 87% or about 30% of the time.

Use of 60 Vbeta and 13 Jbeta primers characterized the PCR. Repertoires were generated with immunoSEQ multiplex PCR, while TCRdb's copy carries only in-frame clones and drops some. The table records fewer than 100,000 clones, 75% to 80% of them present only once. This clone was seen a single time. The antigen is unknown. Germline CDR1 SEHNR, CDR2 FQNEAQ (reference sequence). The CDR3 loop spans 14 amino acids. V shed 1 base, J shed 6 bases, and the junction held 2 bases outside the gene matches. Regarding donors, all were healthy bone marrow donors. The chain uses TRBV7-9 and TRBJ1-2; 10 bases map to TRBD1. The sequenced sample was PBMCs. This sequence originates from a female donor in good health and CMV-seronegative. The CDR3 loop is CASSLVGTGDGYTF. DNA for the CDR3: TGTGCCAGCAGCTTAGTTGGGACAGGGGATGGCTACACCTTC.